Below, 12 T cell receptor beta chains from the same sample are listed, as sequenced in a study of beta chain features in type 1 diabetes (dated by TCRdb to about 2018). Receptor libraries were prepared by the immunoSEQ multiplex PCR assay. The entire isolated RNA was reverse transcribed using the High Capacity cDNA Reverse Transcription Kit, and thus expressed TCRB transcripts were sequenced. The source is immuneACCESS, and TCRdb retained only in-frame sequences with V and J called. Part of the clones is not carried over; for the studies checked, unresolved V genes explain less than half of this, and the remainder is unexplained. A total of roughly 290,000 clones appear in this sample, around 7.8% of them only once. The ten largest clones capture over 0.8% of the sample. The sequencing sample was made of central memory CD4+ T cells from blood. All receptors come from a young woman in good health.

Many counts were recorded for this clone. The rearrangement links TRBV7-2 to TRBJ2-2; D not certain. V lost 3 bases and J lost 2, with 7 bases in between. Germline V gives CDR1 SGHTA, CDR2 FQGNSA. The CDR3 is made up of 14 amino acids. CDR3 DNA sequence: TGTGCCAGCAGCTTCAGAGTAAACACCGGGGAGCTGTTTTTT. Translation gives CASSFRVNTGELFF.

The V call is TRBV7-2, the J call TRBJ1-2; D possibly corresponds to TRBD1 (5 bases). Germline assignment: CDR1 SGHTA and CDR2 FQGNSA. Trimming removed 5 bases from V and 0 bases from J, with 16 bases in between. The CDR3 covers 16 residues. CDR3 sequence (DNA): TGTGCCAGCAGCCCCCGGGGGGGAACATCTAACTATGGCTACACCTTC. This gives the protein CASSPRGGTSNYGYTF.

This clone was detected many times. V and J are TRBV5-4 and TRBJ1-5; 11 bases align to TRBD1. The CDR3 covers 15 residues. The J segment lost 5 bases and the V segment lost 4 bases, leaving 5 bases of the junction unmatched. In germline, CDR1 is SGHNT, CDR2 YYREEE (reference sequence). This chain's CDR3 is CASSDRDRGDQPQHF. Here the CDR3 DNA reads TGTGCCAGCAGCGATAGGGACAGGGGGGATCAGCCCCAGCATTTT.

This clone was detected only a few times. Here the CDR3 DNA reads TGTGCCAGCAGCTTGGATGCGGGGGAATCAGATACGCAGTATTTT. Translation gives CASSLDAGESDTQYF. The V gene is TRBV5-5, the J gene TRBJ2-3; 7 bases map to TRBD2. In germline, CDR1 is SGHKS, CDR2 YYEKEE (reference sequence). After removal of 0 bases from V and 4 bases from J, the junction contained 5 bases not matched to a gene. The CDR3 consists of 15 residues.

The sample holds a few counts of this clone. The chain has TRBV5-1 and TRBJ1-2; weak D call: TRBD1 (6 bases). Germline lookup yields CDR1 SGHRS and CDR2 YFSETQ. The length of the CDR3 is 13 residues. The V end lost 4 bases, the J end lost 8 bases, and 15 bases lay between the germline ends. The DNA for the CDR3 is TGCGCCAGCAGCAAACAGGGCTCTATGGGCTACACCTTC. Its translation: CASSKQGSMGYTF.

This clone was seen ten or more times. This chain links TRBV5-5 with TRBJ2-4, with 7 positions matching TRBD1. CDR3 length: 14 amino acids. V lost 2 bases, J lost 7 bases, and 6 bases stayed unmatched. Germline V gene lookup returns CDR1 SGHKS and CDR2 YYEKEE (reference sequence). The CDR3 DNA sequence: TGTGCCAGCAGCTTTGGACAGGCGGAGAACATTCAGTACTTC. Amino acids: CASSFGQAENIQYF.

This clone was seen a handful of times. CDR3 amino acids: CASSVRDRGEAFF. The DNA for the CDR3 is TGCGCCAGCAGCGTAAGAGACAGGGGAGAAGCTTTCTTT. The J gene is TRBJ1-1, the V gene TRBV5-1, with TRBD1 identical over 8 bases. J lost 8 bases, V lost 4 bases, and 7 bases had no gene match. The CDR3 length is 13 residues. Germline loops: CDR1 SGHRS, CDR2 YFSETQ.

This clone was seen more than once but under ten times. The same CDR3 is also encoded by other DNA sequences in this sample. The chain joins TRBV11-3 to TRBJ2-3; D remains unclear. Germline V gene data show CDR1 as SGHNT and CDR2 as YENEEA. The CDR3 is 13 amino acids. V lost 2 bases and J 2 bases, leaving 5 bases between the germline ends. The CDR3 DNA follows: TGTGCCAGCAGCTTAACCCCCACAGATACGCAGTATTTT. Translated, it gives CASSLTPTDTQYF.

This clone was counted only a few times. J is TRBJ1-5 and V is TRBV27, with 12 bases that match TRBD1. Germline values: CDR1 MNHEY, CDR2 SMNVEV (reference sequence). This CDR3 is built from 16 residues. J lost 6 bases, V lost 6 bases, and 9 bases had no gene match. CDR3 in amino acids: CASRPGTGGWSQPQHF. CDR3 nucleotides: TGTGCCAGCAGGCCCGGGACAGGGGGCTGGAGTCAGCCCCAGCATTTT.

The chain carries TRBV29-1 and TRBJ1-2; D gene uncertain. V lost 7 bases and J lost 2, with 5 bases in between. The CDR3 runs 10 residues. Germline-derived CDR1 and CDR2 are SQVTM and ANQGSEA. The DNA of the CDR3 is TGCAGCGGGGGAAACTATGGCTACACCTTC. This gives the protein CSGGNYGYTF.

This clone was picked up a small number of times. The gene calls are TRBV5-4 and TRBJ2-3; D not certain. Deletions cut 4 bases from V and 3 bases from J, with 9 bases between. The CDR3 is 13 residues long. Germline V gives CDR1 SGHNT, CDR2 YYREEE (reference sequence). CDR3 region: CASSKTRTDTQYF. CDR3 DNA: TGTGCCAGCAGCAAGACAAGAACAGATACGCAGTATTTT.

In this sample, this clone turned up a few times. The CDR3 coding sequence is TGTGCCAGCAGCCACAGGGGGCTGGAAGCTTTCTTT. It translates to CASSHRGLEAFF. This rearrangement joins TRBV14 to TRBJ1-1, with 8 bases that match TRBD1. V lost 3 bases and J lost 8; bases outside the gene matches: 2. The CDR3 loop spans 12 amino acids. The germline V gene encodes CDR1 SGHDN and CDR2 FVKESK.